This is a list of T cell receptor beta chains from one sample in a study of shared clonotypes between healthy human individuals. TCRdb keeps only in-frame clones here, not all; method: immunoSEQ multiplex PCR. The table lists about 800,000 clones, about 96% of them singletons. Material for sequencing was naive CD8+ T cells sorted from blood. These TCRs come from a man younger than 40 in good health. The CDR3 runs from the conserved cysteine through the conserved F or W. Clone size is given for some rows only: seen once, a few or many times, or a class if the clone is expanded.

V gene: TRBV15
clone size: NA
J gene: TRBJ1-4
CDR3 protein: CATSSRGATGASNEKLFF

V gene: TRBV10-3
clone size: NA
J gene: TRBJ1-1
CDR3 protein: CAIRYSESGTEAFF

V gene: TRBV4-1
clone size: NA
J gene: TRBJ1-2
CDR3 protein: CASSGCKNRKTYGYTF

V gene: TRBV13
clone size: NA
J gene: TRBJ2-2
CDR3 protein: CAVPWVNTGELFF

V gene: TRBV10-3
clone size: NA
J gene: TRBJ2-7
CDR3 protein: CATLGRLAGSSYEQYF

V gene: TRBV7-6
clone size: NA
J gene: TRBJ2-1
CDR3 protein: CASSLELAGDFEQFF

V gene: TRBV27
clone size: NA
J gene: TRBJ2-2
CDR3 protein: CASSLKNLWLAGGKGNTGELFF

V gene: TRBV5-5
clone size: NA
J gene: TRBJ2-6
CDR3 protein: CASSLVLGQGAGANVLTF

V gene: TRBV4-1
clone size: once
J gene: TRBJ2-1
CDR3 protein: CASSQEDYNEQFF

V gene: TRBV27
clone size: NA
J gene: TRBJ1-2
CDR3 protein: CASSSSGTGSNYGYTF

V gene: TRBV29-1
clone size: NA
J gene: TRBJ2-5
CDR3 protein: CSVPGLAGNGETQYF

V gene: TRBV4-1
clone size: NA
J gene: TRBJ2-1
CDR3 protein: CASSQVRMASGYNEQFF

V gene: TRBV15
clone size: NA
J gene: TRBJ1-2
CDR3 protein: CATSRTGVGYGYTF

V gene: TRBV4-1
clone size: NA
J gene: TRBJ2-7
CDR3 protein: CASSREPGLAEGSYEQYF

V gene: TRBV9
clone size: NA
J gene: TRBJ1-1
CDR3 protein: CASSPYASTIEAFF

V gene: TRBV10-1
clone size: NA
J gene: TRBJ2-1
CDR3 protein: CASSDGVLYNEQFF

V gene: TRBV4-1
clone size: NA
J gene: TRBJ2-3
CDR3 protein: CASSPREDTITDTQYF

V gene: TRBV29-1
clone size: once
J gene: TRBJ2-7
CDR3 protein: CSVEDKLLEQYF

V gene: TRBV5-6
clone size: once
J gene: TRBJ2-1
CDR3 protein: CASSLYTPESDSYNEQFF

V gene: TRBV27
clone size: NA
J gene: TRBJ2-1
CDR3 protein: CASSSGKTRFEQFF

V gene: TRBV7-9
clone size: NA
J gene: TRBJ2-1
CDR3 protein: CASSLTAGASYNEQFF

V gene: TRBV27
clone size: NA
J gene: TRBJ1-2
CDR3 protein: CASRAWGELYGYTF

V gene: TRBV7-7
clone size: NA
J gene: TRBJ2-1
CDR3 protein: CASSLELTGGVNEQFF

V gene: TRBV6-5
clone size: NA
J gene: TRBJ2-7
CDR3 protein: CASSYSGMGDEQYF

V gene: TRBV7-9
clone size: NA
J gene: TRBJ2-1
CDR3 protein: CASSPGTGPFF

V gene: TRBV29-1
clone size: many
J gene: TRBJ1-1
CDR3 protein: CSVASGRATEAFF

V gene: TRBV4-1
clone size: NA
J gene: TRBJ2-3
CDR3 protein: CASSLSGGGGLDTQYF

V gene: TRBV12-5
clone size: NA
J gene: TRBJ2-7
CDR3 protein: CASGLAYSREQYF

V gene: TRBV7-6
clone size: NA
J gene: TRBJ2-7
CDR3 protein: CASSSTVYEQYF

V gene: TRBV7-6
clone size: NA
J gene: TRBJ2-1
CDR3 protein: CASSRYAQTSGDFRYNEQFF

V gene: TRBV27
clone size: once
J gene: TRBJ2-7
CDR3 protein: CASRGGDKQYF

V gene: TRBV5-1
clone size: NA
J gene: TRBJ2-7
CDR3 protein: CASTPSGDTSYEQYF

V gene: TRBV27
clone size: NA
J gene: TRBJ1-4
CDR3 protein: CASSLRSRPNEKLFF

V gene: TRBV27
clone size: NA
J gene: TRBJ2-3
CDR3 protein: CASSLRLAGGTDTQYF

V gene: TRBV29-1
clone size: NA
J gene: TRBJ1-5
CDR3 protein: CSVSFAGTGHYSNQPQHF

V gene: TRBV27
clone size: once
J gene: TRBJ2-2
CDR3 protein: CASSLSVYPNTGELFF

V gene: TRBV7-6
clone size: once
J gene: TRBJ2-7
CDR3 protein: CASSRPTGEATYEQYF

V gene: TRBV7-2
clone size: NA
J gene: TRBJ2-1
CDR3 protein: CASSFDAGLAYNEQFF

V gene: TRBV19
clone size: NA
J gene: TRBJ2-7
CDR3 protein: CASSFSGQGAYEQYF

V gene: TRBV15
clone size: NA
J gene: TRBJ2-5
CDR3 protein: CATSGGWTSGIQETQYF

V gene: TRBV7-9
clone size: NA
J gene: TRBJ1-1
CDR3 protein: CASSSPGQTRTEAFF

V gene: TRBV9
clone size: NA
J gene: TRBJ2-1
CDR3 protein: CASEGADYNEQFF

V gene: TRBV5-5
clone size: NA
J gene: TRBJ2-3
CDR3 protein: CASSIAGPYSTDTQYF

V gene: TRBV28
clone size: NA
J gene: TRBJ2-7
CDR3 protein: CASTGLAGVNYEQYF

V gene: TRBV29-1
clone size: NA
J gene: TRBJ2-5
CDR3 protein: CSVEQRTQYF

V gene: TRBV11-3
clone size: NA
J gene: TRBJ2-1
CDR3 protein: CASSNPGGAGVSNEQFF

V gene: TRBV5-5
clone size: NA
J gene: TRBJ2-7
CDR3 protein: CASSFLGIAGPLHTYEQYF

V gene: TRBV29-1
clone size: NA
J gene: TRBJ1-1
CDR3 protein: CSVVPWGKVEAFF

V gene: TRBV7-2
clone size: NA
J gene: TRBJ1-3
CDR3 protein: CASSFWGTGNTIYF

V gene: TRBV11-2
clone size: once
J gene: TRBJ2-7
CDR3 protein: CASSFSDRYEQYF

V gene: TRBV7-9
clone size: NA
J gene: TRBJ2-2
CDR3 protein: CASSLDGAGELFF

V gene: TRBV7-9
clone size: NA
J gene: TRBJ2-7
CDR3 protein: CASSSPGVHALSYEQYF

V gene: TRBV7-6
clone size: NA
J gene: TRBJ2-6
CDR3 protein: CASSSTPIGSGVGANVLTF

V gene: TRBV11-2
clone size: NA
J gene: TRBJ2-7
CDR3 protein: CASSSTNYEQYF

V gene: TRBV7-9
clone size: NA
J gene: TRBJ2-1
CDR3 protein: CASSLGLASYNEQFF

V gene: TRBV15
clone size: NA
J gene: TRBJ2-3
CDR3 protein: CATSRQPLGSADTQYF